A single sample is the source of the 3 T cell receptor beta chains below, sequenced in a study of cytomegalovirus exposure and HLA in healthy donors. Profiling relied on immunoSEQ multiplex PCR, and the TCRdb table lists in-frame clones only, not all of them. Of about 120,000 clones listed, about 82% are singletons. The source material was PBMCs. The receptors shown here come from a man aged 18 to 35 in good health and CMV-seronegative.

V is TRBV25-1 and J is TRBJ2-5, with TRBD2 as a possible D gene (5 bases). The V end was cut by 4 bases, the J end by 1 base, with 7 bases between. From germline, CDR1 is MGHDK and CDR2 SYGVNS. This CDR3 spans 13 amino acids. CDR3 DNA sequence: TGTGCCAGCAGTGTTGCGGGCCAAGAGACCCAGTACTTC. Protein sequence: CASSVAGQETQYF.

The rearrangement joins TRBV5-1 to TRBJ1-2; D is perhaps TRBD1 (5 bases). Trimming shortened V by 4 bases and J by 3 bases, and 13 bases separated the two germline ends. This CDR3 has 14 residues. The germline V gene has CDR1 SGHRS and CDR2 YFSETQ. CDR3 nucleotide sequence: TGCGCCAGCAGCCCGGAGGGCAGGGACTATGGCTACACCTTC. Amino acids: CASSPEGRDYGYTF.

J is TRBJ2-6 and V is TRBV10-3; 9 nucleotides agree with TRBD1. Trimming removed 3 bases from V and 0 bases from J; junction bases left unmatched: 6. The germline V gene encodes CDR1 ENHRY and CDR2 SYGVKD. CDR3 length: 18 amino acids. The CDR3 nucleotides read TGTGCCATCAGTGATTGGGACAGGGTACGCTCTGGGGCCAACGTCCTGACTTTC. It is translated as CAISDWDRVRSGANVLTF.